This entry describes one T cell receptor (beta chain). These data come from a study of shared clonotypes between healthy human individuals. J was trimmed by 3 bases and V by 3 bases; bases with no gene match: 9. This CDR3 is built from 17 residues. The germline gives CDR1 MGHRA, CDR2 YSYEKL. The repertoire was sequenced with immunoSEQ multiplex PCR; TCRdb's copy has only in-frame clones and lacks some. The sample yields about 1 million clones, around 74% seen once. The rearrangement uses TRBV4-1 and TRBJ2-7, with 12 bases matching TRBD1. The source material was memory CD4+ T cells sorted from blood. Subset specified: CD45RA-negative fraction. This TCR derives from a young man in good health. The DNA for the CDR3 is TGCGCCAGCAGCCAGGTTCAAGGGACAGGGGGCTTCTACGAGCAGTACTTC. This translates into CASSQVQGTGGFYEQYF.